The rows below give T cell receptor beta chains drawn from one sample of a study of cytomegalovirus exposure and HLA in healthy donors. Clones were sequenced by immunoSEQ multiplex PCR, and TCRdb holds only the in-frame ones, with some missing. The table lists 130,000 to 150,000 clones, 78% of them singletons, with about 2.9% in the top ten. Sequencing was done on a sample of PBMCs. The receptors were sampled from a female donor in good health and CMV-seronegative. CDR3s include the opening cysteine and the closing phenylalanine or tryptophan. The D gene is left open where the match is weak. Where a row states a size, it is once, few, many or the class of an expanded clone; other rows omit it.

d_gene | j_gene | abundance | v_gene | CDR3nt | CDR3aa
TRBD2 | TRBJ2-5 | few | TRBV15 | TGTGCCACCAGGACTAGCGGCCAAGAGACCCAGTACTTC | CATRTSGQETQYF
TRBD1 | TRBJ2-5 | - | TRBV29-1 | TGCAGCGTTGAAGAACCCCTACCGACAGGGGCTAGGGAGACCCAGTACTTC | CSVEEPLPTGARETQYF
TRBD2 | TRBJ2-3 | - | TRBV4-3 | TGCGCCAGCAGCCAGGAAGCGGGGGCTCGAGTAGGTACGCAGTATTTT | CASSQEAGARVGTQYF
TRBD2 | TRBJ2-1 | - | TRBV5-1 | TGCGCCAGCAGCTTGGGCGGGGGGAGCCACTACAATGAGCAGTTCTTC | CASSLGGGSHYNEQFF
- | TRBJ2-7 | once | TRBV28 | TGTGCCAGCAGTTTGGTCGTCCAGCGTTACGAGCAGTACTTC | CASSLVVQRYEQYF
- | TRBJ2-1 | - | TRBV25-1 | TGTGCCAGCAGTGTGGGGCAGGCGACCTACAATGAGCAGTTCTTC | CASSVGQATYNEQFF
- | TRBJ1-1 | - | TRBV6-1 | TGTGCCAGCAGTCGAGGGACTGAAGCTTTCTTT | CASSRGTEAFF
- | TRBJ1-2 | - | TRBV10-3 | TGTGCCTCAATGGGGGGGGGACTTAACTATGGCTACACCTTC | CASMGGGLNYGYTF
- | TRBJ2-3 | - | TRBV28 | TGTGCCAGCAGTTTACCAGGGGTTAAAGATACGCAGTATTTT | CASSLPGVKDTQYF
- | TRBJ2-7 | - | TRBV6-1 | TGTGCCAGCAGTGATGGTCGCGGGTCATTCTCCTACGAGCAGTACTTC | CASSDGRGSFSYEQYF
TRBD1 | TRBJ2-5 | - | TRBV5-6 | TGTGCCAGCAGCTTTAATGGCAGGGGGTACCGGGAGACCCAGTACTTC | CASSFNGRGYRETQYF
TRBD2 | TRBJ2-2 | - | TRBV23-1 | TGCGCCAGCAGTCAAGAGTGGGGCGGGGGGGGCACCGGGGAGCTGTTTTTT | CASSQEWGGGGTGELFF
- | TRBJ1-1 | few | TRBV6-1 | TGTGCCAGCAGGGAGGCGGGGAACACTGAAGCTTTCTTT | CASREAGNTEAFF
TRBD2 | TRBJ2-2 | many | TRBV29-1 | TGCAGCGTTGGGGACTATTTCACCGGGGAGCTGTTTTTT | CSVGDYFTGELFF
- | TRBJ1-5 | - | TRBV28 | TGTGCCAGCAGTCCCCCGGGGAGGGGCTCTCAGCCCCAGCATTTT | CASSPPGRGSQPQHF
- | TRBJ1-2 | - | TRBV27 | TGTGCCAGCAGTTTTGCAGGGCGAAACTATGGCTACACCTTC | CASSFAGRNYGYTF
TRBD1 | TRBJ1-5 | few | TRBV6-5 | TGTGCCAGCAGTTTACAGGGGGGAGCCCAGCATTTT | CASSLQGGAQHF
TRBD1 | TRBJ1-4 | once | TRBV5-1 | TGCGCCAGCAGCTTGGGGTATCGGTCGACAGGGGGCTCTAATGAAAAACTGTTTTTT | CASSLGYRSTGGSNEKLFF
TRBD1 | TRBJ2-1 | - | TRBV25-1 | TGTGCCAGCAGTGAACAGGGGGCTTTACCATCCAATGAGCAGTTCTTC | CASSEQGALPSNEQFF
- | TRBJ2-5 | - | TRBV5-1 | TGCGCCAGCAGCTTGGACAGCCGTAAAGAGACCCAGTACTTC | CASSLDSRKETQYF
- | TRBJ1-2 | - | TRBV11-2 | TGTGCCAGCAGCTGGGATCCGCGGGGCACTCGTGATGGCTACACCTTC | CASSWDPRGTRDGYTF
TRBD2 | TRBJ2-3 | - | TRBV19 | TGTGCCAGTAGGGTGACTAGCGGGAGTACAGATACGCAGTATTTT | CASRVTSGSTDTQYF
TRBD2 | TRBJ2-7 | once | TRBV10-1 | TGCGCCAGCAGTGAATCGACTAGCGGGGCCTACGAGCAGTACTTC | CASSESTSGAYEQYF
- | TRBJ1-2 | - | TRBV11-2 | TGTGCCAGCAGCTCCAGAAATGGCTACACCTTC | CASSSRNGYTF
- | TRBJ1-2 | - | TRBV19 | TGTGCCAGTAGTCAACTCTCACTCCGCCGTGGCTACACCTTC | CASSQLSLRRGYTF
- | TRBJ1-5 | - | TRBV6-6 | TGTGCCAGCAGTGTCCTCTCGGGGACTGGCAATCAGCCCCAGCATTTT | CASSVLSGTGNQPQHF
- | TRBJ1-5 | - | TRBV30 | TGTGCCTGGAGTTCTAGTCGAGGGGCGGGGAGCAATCAGCCCCAGCATTTT | CAWSSSRGAGSNQPQHF
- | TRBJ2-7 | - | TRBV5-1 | TGCGCCAGCCATGAAAGCAACGAGCAGTACTTC | CASHESNEQYF
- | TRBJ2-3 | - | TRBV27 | TGTGCCAGCAGTCCCCTTGTGCAGCGAGGCACAGATACGCAGTATTTT | CASSPLVQRGTDTQYF
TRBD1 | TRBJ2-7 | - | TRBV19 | TGTGCCAGTAGTGTTACAACAGGGGGAGCCTTCGGAGAGCAGTACTTC | CASSVTTGGAFGEQYF
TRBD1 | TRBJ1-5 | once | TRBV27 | TGTGCCAGCAGTCGGACAGGGAGCAATCAGCCCCAGCATTTT | CASSRTGSNQPQHF
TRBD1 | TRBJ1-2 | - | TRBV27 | TGTGCCAGCAGTCCCCAGACAGGGGGCAATGGCTACACCTTC | CASSPQTGGNGYTF
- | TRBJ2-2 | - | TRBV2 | TGTGCCAGCAGCTCCCTAGAAACCGGGGAGCTGTTTTTT | CASSSLETGELFF
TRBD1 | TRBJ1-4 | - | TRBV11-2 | TGTGCCAGCAGCTGGGAGAGGACAGGGAATGAAAAACTGTTTTTT | CASSWERTGNEKLFF
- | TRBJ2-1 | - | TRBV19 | TGTGCCAGTAGTCAACAGGGTCTTTTCGCTGAGCAGTTCTTC | CASSQQGLFAEQFF
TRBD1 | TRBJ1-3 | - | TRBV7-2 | TGTGCCAGCAGCCCGGTGGGGACAGGACCAGTCTCTGGAAACACCATATATTTT | CASSPVGTGPVSGNTIYF
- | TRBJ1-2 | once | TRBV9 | TGTGCCAGCAGCGAACCTAACCAGGGCCTCCACTATGGCTACACCTTC | CASSEPNQGLHYGYTF
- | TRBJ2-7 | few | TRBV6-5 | TGTGCCAGCAGCCGCGACCCTAGTTCACTCTACGAGCAGTACTTC | CASSRDPSSLYEQYF
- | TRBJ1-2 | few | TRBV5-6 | TGTGCCAGCAGCTTGTTGGGGCAGGCCCTCTATGGCTACACCTTC | CASSLLGQALYGYTF
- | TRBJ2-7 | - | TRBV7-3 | TGTGCCAGCAGCCGCGGAGGTGATAAAGCCTACGAGCAGTACTTC | CASSRGGDKAYEQYF
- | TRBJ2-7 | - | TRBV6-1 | TGTGCCAGCAGTGACAGGGCCGCCTACGAGCAGTACTTC | CASSDRAAYEQYF
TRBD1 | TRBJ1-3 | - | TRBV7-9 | TGTGCCAGCAGCTTAGGGGGACAGCGCAACACCATATATTTT | CASSLGGQRNTIYF
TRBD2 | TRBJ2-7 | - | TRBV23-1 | TGCGCCAGCAGGACTAGCGGGAGGAGCTCCTACGAGCAGTACTTC | CASRTSGRSSYEQYF
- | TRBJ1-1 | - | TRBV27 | TGTGCCAGCAGTATAGGATCAGGGAACACTGAAGCTTTCTTT | CASSIGSGNTEAFF
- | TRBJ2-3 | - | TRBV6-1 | TGTGCCAGCAGTGAACAGATGGATACGCAGTATTTT | CASSEQMDTQYF
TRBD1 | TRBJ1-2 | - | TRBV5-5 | TGTGCCAGCAGCGTGGACAGGGGCCCCTATGGCTACACCTTC | CASSVDRGPYGYTF
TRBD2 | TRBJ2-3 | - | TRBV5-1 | TGCGCCAGCAGCTTGGTGTCTAGCGGGGGTTCAGATACGCAGTATTTT | CASSLVSSGGSDTQYF
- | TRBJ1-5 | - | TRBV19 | TGTGCCAGTAGTATGGCAGGGTGGAATCAGCCCCAGCATTTT | CASSMAGWNQPQHF
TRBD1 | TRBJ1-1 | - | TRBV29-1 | TGCAGCGTTGTTATTATAGGGACAGGCACTGAAGCTTTCTTT | CSVVIIGTGTEAFF
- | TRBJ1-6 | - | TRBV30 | TGTGCCTGTGTAAAGGACCGGGGCTATAATTCACCCCTCCACTTT | CACVKDRGYNSPLHF
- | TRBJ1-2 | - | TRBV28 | TGTGCCAGCAGTTTATGGCCAGAATATGGCTACACCTTC | CASSLWPEYGYTF
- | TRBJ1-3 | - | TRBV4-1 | TGCGCCAGCAGCCAAGTGGCAGGCTCTGGAAACACCATATATTTT | CASSQVAGSGNTIYF
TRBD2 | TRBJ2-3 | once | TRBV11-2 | TGTGCCAGCAGCTTGACGGGAGGAGATACGCAGTATTTT | CASSLTGGDTQYF